These T cell receptor beta chains were read from a single sample in a study of patients and donors after allogeneic stem cell transplantation. One entry per CDR3 protein results from TCRdb running MiXCR on the RT-PCR reads. The table has about 40,000 distinct CDR3 sequences, more than 30% seen once; the top ten hold around 72%. Sequencing was done on a sample of blood, either unsorted or a sorted T cell fraction (not recorded which). These receptor sequences come from a human donor who was either an allogeneic HSCT recipient or a stem cell or donor lymphocyte infusion donor (not recorded which). It is not recorded whose cells these are; they may come from a transplant donor. Both conserved end residues are part of each CDR3. The D gene is left open where the match is weak. Part of the rows lack a size; the others show once, few, many or a class for expanded clones.

D gene	V gene	CDR3 length	J gene	clone size	CDR3 protein	CDR3 DNA
.	TRBV6-6	14	TRBJ1-2	.	CASLEGDSNYGYTF	TGTGCCAGCCTAGAGGGGGACTCTAACTATGGCTACACCTTC
.	TRBV5-1	13	TRBJ2-5	.	CASSLGGWETQYF	TGCGCCAGCAGCTTGGGGGGCTGGGAGACCCAGTACTTC
.	TRBV27	11	TRBJ2-5	.	CASDRKKTQYF	TGTGCCAGTGACAGGAAAAAGACCCAGTACTTC
TRBD1	TRBV7-8	13	TRBJ2-1	.	CASSPLTGPGKFF	TGTGCCAGCAGCCCCTTGACAGGGCCTGGTAAGTTCTTC
TRBD1	TRBV6-5	14	TRBJ1-3	.	CASSLRDRRNTIYF	TGTGCCAGCAGTCTCCGGGACAGGCGAAACACCATATATTTT
.	TRBV7-9	16	TRBJ2-7	.	CASSPLGGAGPYEQYF	TGTGCCAGCAGCCCCCTAGGGGGGGCGGGTCCCTACGAGCAGTACTTC
.	TRBV6-5	15	TRBJ1-1	many	CASSYGGLVNTEAFF	TGTGCCAGCAGTTATGGGGGGTTGGTGAACACTGAAGCTTTCTTT
.	TRBV7-2	16	TRBJ1-3	few	CASSLTWWGSGNTIYF	TGTGCCAGCAGCTTAACGTGGTGGGGTTCTGGAAACACCATATATTTT
.	TRBV6-2/TRBV6-3	13	TRBJ1-1	few	CASSYGRNTEAFF	TGTGCCAGCAGTTATGGAAGGAACACTGAAGCTTTCTTT
TRBD1	TRBV5-1	14	TRBJ1-2	many	CASSSLQGKYGYTF	TGCGCCAGCAGCTCTTTACAGGGGAAGTATGGCTACACCTTC
.	TRBV12-3/TRBV12-4	11	TRBJ2-4	.	CASSLGARQYF	TGTGCCAGCAGTTTAGGGGCTCGACAGTACTTC
.	TRBV28	15	TRBJ2-3	.	CASSFEGKGTDTQYF	TGTGCCAGCAGTTTCGAGGGCAAGGGCACAGATACGCAGTATTTT
.	TRBV6-5	13	TRBJ2-1	.	CASRPRGYNEQLF	TGTGCCAGCAGACCCCGGGGCTACAATGAGCAGCTCTTC
TRBD1	TRBV5-1	15	TRBJ1-2	once	CASSLRGQGRYGYTF	TGCGCCAGCAGCTTACGAGGACAGGGGAGATATGGCTACACCTTC
.	TRBV4-1	16	TRBJ1-3	few	CASSQPGRNSGNTIYF	TGCGCCAGCAGCCAGCCGGGACGGAACTCTGGAAACACCATATATTTT
TRBD1	TRBV6-5	15	TRBJ1-4	many	CASSYQRGRTEKLFF	TGTGCCAGCAGTTACCAGAGGGGGCGGACAGAAAAACTGTTTTTT
.	TRBV28	11	TRBJ2-7	.	CASGPDYEQYF	TGTGCCAGCGGCCCGGACTACGAGCAGTACTTC
TRBD1	TRBV7-6	17	TRBJ1-2	many	CASSPLPAQGAYYGYTF	TGTGCCAGCAGCCCCCTCCCGGCACAGGGGGCGTACTATGGCTACACCTTC
.	TRBV4-3	14	TRBJ1-1	.	CASRQGRMNTEAFF	TGCGCCAGCAGACAGGGCAGGATGAACACTGAAGCTTTCTTT
.	TRBV27	13	TRBJ1-4	few	CASSVSGNEKLFF	TGTGCCAGCAGTGTATCAGGGAATGAAAAACTGTTTTTT
TRBD1	TRBV4-2	17	TRBJ2-2	.	CASSQDRTGSVTGELFF	TGTGCCAGCAGCCAAGATAGGACAGGGAGTGTGACCGGGGAGCTGTTTTTT
.	TRBV7-8	13	TRBJ1-2	few	CASSSKPLYGYTF	TGTGCCAGCAGCTCTAAGCCGTTGTATGGCTACACCTTC
.	TRBV7-3	14	TRBJ2-5	.	CASKKDLGQETQYF	TGTGCCAGCAAGAAAGATCTGGGCCAAGAGACCCAGTACTTC
.	TRBV7-9	14	TRBJ2-3	.	CASSFSGVTDTQYF	TGTGCCAGCAGCTTTTCCGGGGTCACAGATACGCAGTATTTT
.	TRBV29-1	13	TRBJ1-2	many	CSVADAVRYGYTF	TGCAGCGTTGCAGATGCCGTAAGATATGGCTACACCTTC
.	TRBV6-5	14	TRBJ2-5	few	CASSYNGRRKTQYF	TGTGCCAGCAGTTATAATGGGAGGAGGAAGACCCAGTACTTC
TRBD1	TRBV18	16	TRBJ1-2	.	CASSYSGGGRSYGYTF	TGTGCCAGCTCATACAGTGGAGGGGGCCGGAGCTATGGCTACACCTTC
TRBD1	TRBV20-1	14	TRBJ2-1	few	CSAIADRAYNEQFF	TGCAGTGCTATAGCGGACAGGGCCTACAATGAGCAGTTCTTC
.	TRBV20-1	12	TRBJ2-2	few	CSARHTTGELFF	TGCAGTGCAAGACACACCACCGGGGAGCTGTTTTTT
.	TRBV12-3/TRBV12-4	14	TRBJ2-5	.	CASSWSYVQETQYF	TGTGCCAGCAGTTGGAGCTACGTTCAAGAGACCCAGTACTTC
TRBD1	TRBV20-1	13	TRBJ2-7	.	CSALSDRWGEQYF	TGCAGTGCTCTTTCGGACAGGTGGGGCGAGCAGTACTTC
.	TRBV6-2/TRBV6-3	13	TRBJ2-7	.	CASSSGAGYEQYF	TGTGCCAGCAGTTCCGGGGCAGGCTACGAGCAGTACTTC
.	TRBV20-1	13	TRBJ1-1	many	CSARGPNRAEAFF	TGCAGTGCTAGAGGCCCAAATAGGGCTGAAGCTTTCTTT
.	TRBV4-1	14	TRBJ2-7	.	CASSLAGRSYEQYF	TGCGCCAGCAGTTTAGCAGGTCGGTCCTACGAGCAGTACTTC
TRBD2	TRBV27	15	TRBJ2-3	.	CASNLAGGPPDTQYF	TGTGCCAGCAACCTAGCGGGAGGGCCGCCAGATACGCAGTATTTT
.	TRBV7-3	14	TRBJ2-2	few	CASSSGPITGELFF	TGTGCCAGCAGCTCGGGACCCATCACCGGGGAGCTGTTTTTT
TRBD2	TRBV4-3	15	TRBJ2-3	.	CASTTELANTDTQYF	TGCGCCAGCACAACGGAACTAGCGAACACAGATACGCAGTATTTT
TRBD1	TRBV10-1	14	TRBJ2-3	.	CASSRQGATYTQYF	TGCGCCAGCTCTCGACAGGGAGCGACCTATACGCAGTATTTT
.	TRBV9	14	TRBJ1-2	many	CASSWGAINYGYTF	TGTGCCAGCAGTTGGGGGGCGATAAACTATGGCTACACCTTC
.	TRBV6-5	15	TRBJ1-4	.	CASRGRARRSEKLFF	TGTGCCAGTCGAGGGAGGGCGCGGAGATCTGAAAAACTGTTTTTT
.	TRBV4-3	13	TRBJ2-5	.	CASRDIPQETQYF	TGCGCCAGCAGGGACATCCCCCAAGAGACCCAGTACTTC
.	TRBV20-1	14	TRBJ1-3	.	CSATTGPSPNTIYF	TGCAGTGCGACAACCGGGCCCTCTCCGAACACCATATATTTT
.	TRBV15	16	TRBJ2-3	few	CATSRDGLRGTDTQYF	TGTGCCACCAGCAGAGACGGACTCCGAGGAACAGATACGCAGTATTTT
.	TRBV14	14	TRBJ1-1	.	CASSQVYVGTEAFF	TGTGCCAGCAGCCAAGTTTACGTGGGCACTGAAGCTTTCTTT
TRBD1	TRBV6-9	19	TRBJ2-7	few	CASRDRVTATGPSSYEQYF	TGTGCCAGCAGGGACAGGGTGACCGCCACCGGGCCAAGCTCCTACGAGCAGTACTTC
TRBD1	TRBV4-1	16	TRBJ1-1	.	CASSRQGHGRNTEAFF	TGCGCCAGCAGCAGACAGGGCCACGGGAGGAACACTGAAGCTTTCTTT
TRBD2	TRBV7-2	15	TRBJ2-3	.	CASSSTSGRTDTQYF	TGTGCCAGCAGCTCAACTAGCGGGAGAACAGATACGCAGTATTTT
.	TRBV15	16	TRBJ1-2	.	CATSRKPGDYGYGYTF	TGTGCCACCAGCAGGAAACCAGGGGACTACGGCTATGGCTACACCTTC
.	TRBV25-1	14	TRBJ1-1	.	CASSEDRLNTEAFF	TGTGCCAGCAGTGAAGACAGGTTGAACACTGAAGCTTTCTTT
.	TRBV4-3	13	TRBJ1-5	.	CASSQDPSQPQHF	TGCGCCAGCAGCCAAGATCCGAGTCAGCCCCAGCATTTT
TRBD1	TRBV6-6	16	TRBJ2-7	.	CASSLLTGGVIYEQYF	TGTGCCAGCAGTCTCCTCACAGGGGGCGTTATCTACGAGCAGTACTTC
TRBD1	TRBV6-2/TRBV6-3	12	TRBJ2-1	few	CASSLQGIEQFF	TGTGCCAGCAGTCTACAGGGGATTGAGCAGTTCTTC
.	TRBV28	13	TRBJ1-6	few	CASRNTVPGPLHF	TGTGCCAGTAGAAACACGGTCCCGGGACCCCTCCACTTT
TRBD1	TRBV12-3/TRBV12-4	14	TRBJ1-2	.	CASSMRQGNYAYTF	TGTGCCAGCAGTATGAGACAGGGTAACTATGCCTACACCTTC
.	TRBV10-2	15	TRBJ1-5	.	CASSESSVPRQPQHF	TGCGCCAGCAGTGAGTCGAGTGTCCCCCGGCAGCCCCAGCATTTT
TRBD2	TRBV7-6	15	TRBJ2-1	few	CASSLRTSGLNEQFF	TGTGCCAGCAGCTTACGGACTAGCGGCTTAAATGAGCAGTTCTTC
.	TRBV28	15	TRBJ1-2	.	CASSPSPGAPNGYTF	TGTGCCAGCAGTCCTTCCCCCGGGGCCCCCAATGGCTACACCTTC
.	TRBV6-1	16	TRBJ1-4	.	CASTPFRGTANEKLFF	TGTGCCAGCACCCCATTTCGGGGCACAGCAAATGAAAAACTGTTTTTT